Listed below are T cell receptor beta chains from one sample, sequenced in a study of blood T cell repertoires in COVID-19. Only in-frame clones appear in the TCRdb table, and some are missing; sequencing was by immunoSEQ multiplex PCR. The sample yields 370,000 or so clones, 87% seen once. Input material: PBMCs or T cells enriched from blood (not recorded which). The receptors stem from a man aged 25 to 45 who had recovered from COVID-19. The CDR3 runs from the conserved cysteine through the conserved F or W. Each record gives: V gene, CDR3 length, J gene, D gene, CDR3 protein, CDR3 DNA. A D gene is named only where the DNA matches it firmly.

V gene: TRBV7-2; CDR3 length: 14; J gene: TRBJ1-1; D gene: NA; CDR3 protein: CASRRDTLNTEAFF; CDR3 DNA: TGTGCCAGCAGACGGGACACCTTGAACACTGAAGCTTTCTTT
V gene: TRBV6-1; CDR3 length: 15; J gene: TRBJ1-1; D gene: TRBD1; CDR3 protein: CASSEKAEGASEAFF; CDR3 DNA: TGTGCCAGCAGTGAAAAGGCGGAGGGGGCATCTGAAGCTTTCTTT
V gene: TRBV19; CDR3 length: 14; J gene: TRBJ1-2; D gene: TRBD1; CDR3 protein: CASSAGDRRYGYTF; CDR3 DNA: TGTGCCAGTAGTGCGGGGGACAGGAGGTATGGCTACACCTTC
V gene: TRBV27; CDR3 length: 14; J gene: TRBJ2-7; D gene: TRBD2; CDR3 protein: CASSPRLAGAEQYF; CDR3 DNA: TGTGCCAGCAGTCCTCGACTAGCGGGGGCTGAGCAGTACTTC
V gene: TRBV7-2; CDR3 length: 15; J gene: TRBJ1-2; D gene: NA; CDR3 protein: CASSFSGDTFYGYTF; CDR3 DNA: TGTGCCAGCAGCTTTTCAGGGGACACCTTCTATGGCTACACCTTC
V gene: TRBV12-3/TRBV12-4; CDR3 length: 13; J gene: TRBJ2-2; D gene: NA; CDR3 protein: CASSFGSPGELFF; CDR3 DNA: TGTGCCAGCAGTTTTGGGAGTCCTGGGGAGCTGTTTTTT
V gene: TRBV2; CDR3 length: 16; J gene: TRBJ1-6; D gene: NA; CDR3 protein: CAAQGREGGYNSPLHF; CDR3 DNA: TGTGCCGCCCAAGGACGGGAAGGAGGGTATAATTCACCCCTCCACTTT
V gene: TRBV7-2; CDR3 length: 15; J gene: TRBJ2-1; D gene: NA; CDR3 protein: CASSQDGGSYNEQFF; CDR3 DNA: TGTGCCAGCAGCCAAGACGGGGGCTCCTACAATGAGCAGTTCTTC
V gene: TRBV3-1/TRBV3-2; CDR3 length: 13; J gene: TRBJ1-6; D gene: NA; CDR3 protein: CASSQAVGGPLHF; CDR3 DNA: TGTGCCAGCAGCCAGGCCGTTGGCGGGCCCCTCCACTTT
V gene: TRBV2; CDR3 length: 14; J gene: TRBJ1-6; D gene: NA; CDR3 protein: CASSTGYLDSPLHF; CDR3 DNA: TGTGCCAGCAGTACAGGGTACTTAGATTCACCCCTCCACTTT
V gene: TRBV5-1; CDR3 length: 23; J gene: TRBJ2-3; D gene: TRBD2; CDR3 protein: CASSLGLAGGQFDPLINTDTQYF; CDR3 DNA: TGCGCCAGCAGCCTTGGACTAGCGGGGGGCCAGTTCGATCCGTTGATAAACACAGATACGCAGTATTTT
V gene: TRBV30; CDR3 length: 14; J gene: TRBJ2-2; D gene: NA; CDR3 protein: CAWLRQVNTGELFF; CDR3 DNA: TGTGCCTGGCTACGACAGGTGAACACCGGGGAGCTGTTTTTT
V gene: TRBV29-1; CDR3 length: 13; J gene: TRBJ2-5; D gene: TRBD1; CDR3 protein: CSVELGTGETQYF; CDR3 DNA: TGCAGCGTTGAGTTGGGGACAGGCGAGACCCAGTACTTC